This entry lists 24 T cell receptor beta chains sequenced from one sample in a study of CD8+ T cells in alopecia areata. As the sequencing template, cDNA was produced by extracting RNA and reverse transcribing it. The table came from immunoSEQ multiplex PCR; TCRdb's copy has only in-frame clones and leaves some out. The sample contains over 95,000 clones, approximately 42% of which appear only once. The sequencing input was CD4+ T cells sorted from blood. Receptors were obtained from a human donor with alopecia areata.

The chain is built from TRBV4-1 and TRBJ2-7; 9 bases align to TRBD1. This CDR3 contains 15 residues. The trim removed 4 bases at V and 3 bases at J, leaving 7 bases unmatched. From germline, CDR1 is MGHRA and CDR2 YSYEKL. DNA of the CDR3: TGCGCCAGCAGCCTGGGACAGGGAGGGGGCTACGAGCAGTACTTC. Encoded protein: CASSLGQGGGYEQYF.

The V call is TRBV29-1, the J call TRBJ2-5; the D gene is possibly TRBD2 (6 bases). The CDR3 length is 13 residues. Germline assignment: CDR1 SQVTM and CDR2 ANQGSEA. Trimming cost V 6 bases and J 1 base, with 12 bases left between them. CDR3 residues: CSVGLASQETQYF. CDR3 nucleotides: TGCAGCGTGGGGCTAGCGTCCCAAGAGACCCAGTACTTC.

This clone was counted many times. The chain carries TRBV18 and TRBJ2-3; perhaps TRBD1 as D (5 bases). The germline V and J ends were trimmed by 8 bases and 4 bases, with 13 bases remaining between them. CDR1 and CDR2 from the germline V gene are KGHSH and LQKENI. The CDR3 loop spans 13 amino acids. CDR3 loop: CASGVGAADTQYF. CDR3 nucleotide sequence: TGTGCCAGCGGCGTTGGGGCTGCAGATACGCAGTATTTT.

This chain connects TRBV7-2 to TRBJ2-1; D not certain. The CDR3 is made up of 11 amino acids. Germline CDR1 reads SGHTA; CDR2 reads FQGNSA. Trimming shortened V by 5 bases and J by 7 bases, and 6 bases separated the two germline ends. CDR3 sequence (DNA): TGTGCCAGCAGCCCCGGGAATGAGCAGTTCTTC. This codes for CASSPGNEQFF.

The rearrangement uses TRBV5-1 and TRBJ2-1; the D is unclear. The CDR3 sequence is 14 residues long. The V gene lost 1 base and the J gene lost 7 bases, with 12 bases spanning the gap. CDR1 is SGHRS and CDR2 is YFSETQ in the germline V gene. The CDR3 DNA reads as TGCGCCAGCAGCTTGTCTTTGGGAAGTAATGAGCAGTTCTTC. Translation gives CASSLSLGSNEQFF.

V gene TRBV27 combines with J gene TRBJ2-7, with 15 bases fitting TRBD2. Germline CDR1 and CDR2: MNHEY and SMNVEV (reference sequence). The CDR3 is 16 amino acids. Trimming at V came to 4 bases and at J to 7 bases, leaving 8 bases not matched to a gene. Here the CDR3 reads CASSSHGTSGRYEQYF. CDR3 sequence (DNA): TGTGCCAGCAGTTCACACGGGACTAGCGGGAGGTATGAGCAGTACTTC.

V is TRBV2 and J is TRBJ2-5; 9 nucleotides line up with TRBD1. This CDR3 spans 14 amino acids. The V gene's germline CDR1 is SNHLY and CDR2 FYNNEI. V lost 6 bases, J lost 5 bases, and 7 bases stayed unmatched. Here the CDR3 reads CASRRTGVGETQYF. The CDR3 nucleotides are TGTGCCAGCAGGAGGACAGGGGTTGGGGAGACCCAGTACTTC.

Here the CDR3 DNA reads TGTGCCACCAACGACAGGGAAGATACGCAGTATTTT. Amino acid sequence: CATNDREDTQYF. V and J are TRBV10-3 and TRBJ2-3, with 7 bases matching TRBD1. The junction had 6 bases not matched to a gene; V was cut back by 10 bases and J by 5 bases. The CDR3 runs to 12 residues. The germline gives CDR1 ENHRY, CDR2 SYGVKD.

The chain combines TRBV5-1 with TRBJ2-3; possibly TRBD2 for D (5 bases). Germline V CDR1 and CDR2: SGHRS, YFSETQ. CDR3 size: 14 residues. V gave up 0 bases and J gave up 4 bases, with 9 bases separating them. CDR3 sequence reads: CASSLGLSADTQYF. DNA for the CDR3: TGCGCCAGCAGCTTGGGACTAAGTGCAGATACGCAGTATTTT.

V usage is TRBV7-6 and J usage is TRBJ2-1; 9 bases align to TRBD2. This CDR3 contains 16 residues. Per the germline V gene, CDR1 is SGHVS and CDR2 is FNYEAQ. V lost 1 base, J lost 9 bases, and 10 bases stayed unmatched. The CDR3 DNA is TGTGCCAGCAGCTTAGGCTTCGGCGGGGGGGCCCGTGAGCAGTTCTTC. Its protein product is CASSLGFGGGAREQFF.

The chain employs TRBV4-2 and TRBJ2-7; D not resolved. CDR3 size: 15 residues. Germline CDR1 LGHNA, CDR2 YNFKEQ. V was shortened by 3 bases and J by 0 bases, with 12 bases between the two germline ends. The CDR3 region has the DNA TGTGCCAGCAGCCAGAGCCCGGGTCGCTCCTACGAGCAGTACTTC. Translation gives CASSQSPGRSYEQYF.

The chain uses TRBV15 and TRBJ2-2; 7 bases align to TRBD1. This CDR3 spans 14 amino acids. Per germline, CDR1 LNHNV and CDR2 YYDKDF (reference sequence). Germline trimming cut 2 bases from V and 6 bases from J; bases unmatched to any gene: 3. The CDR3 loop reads CATSRLQGPGELFF. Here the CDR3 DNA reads TGTGCCACCAGCAGATTACAGGGGCCCGGGGAGCTGTTTTTT.

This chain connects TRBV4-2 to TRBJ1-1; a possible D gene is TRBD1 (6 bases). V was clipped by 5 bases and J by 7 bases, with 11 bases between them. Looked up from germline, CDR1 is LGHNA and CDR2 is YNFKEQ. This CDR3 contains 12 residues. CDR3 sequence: CASSSGTNEAFF. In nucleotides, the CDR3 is TGTGCCAGCAGCTCCGGGACAAATGAAGCTTTCTTT.

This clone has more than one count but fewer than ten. The CDR3 here is CASSAGQGGEETQYF. In DNA form, the CDR3 reads TGTGCCAGCAGCGCGGGACAGGGGGGGGAAGAGACCCAGTACTTC. The V call is TRBV7-8, the J call TRBJ2-5, with TRBD1 identical over 11 bases. The V gene end was trimmed by 5 bases and the J gene end by 3 bases; junction bases not matched to a gene: 5. Germline CDR1 reads SGHVS; CDR2 reads FQNEAQ. CDR3 length equals 15 residues.

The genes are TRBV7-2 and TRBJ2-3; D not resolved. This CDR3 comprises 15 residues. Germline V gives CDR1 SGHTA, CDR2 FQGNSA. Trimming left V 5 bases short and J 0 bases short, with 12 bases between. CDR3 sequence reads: CASSPRRYSTDTQYF. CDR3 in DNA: TGTGCCAGCAGCCCAAGACGATACAGCACAGATACGCAGTATTTT. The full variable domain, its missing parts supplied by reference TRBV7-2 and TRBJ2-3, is GAGVSQSPSNKVTEKGKDVELRCDPISGHTALYWYRQSLGQGLEFLIYFQGNSAPDKSGLPSDRFSAERTGGSVSTLTIQRTQQEDSAVYLCASSPRRYSTDTQYFGPGTRLTVL.

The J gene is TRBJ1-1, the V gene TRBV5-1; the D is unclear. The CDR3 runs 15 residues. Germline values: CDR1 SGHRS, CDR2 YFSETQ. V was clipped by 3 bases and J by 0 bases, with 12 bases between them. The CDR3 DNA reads TGCGCCAGCAGCTCAACCCCCACAGTGAACACTGAAGCTTTCTTT. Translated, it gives CASSSTPTVNTEAFF. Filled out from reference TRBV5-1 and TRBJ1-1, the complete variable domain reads KAGVTQTPRYLIKTRGQQVTLSCSPISGHRSVSWYQQTPGQGLQFLFEYFSETQRNKGNFPGRFSGRQFSNSRSEMNVSTLELGDSALYLCASSSTPTVNTEAFFGQGTRLTVV.

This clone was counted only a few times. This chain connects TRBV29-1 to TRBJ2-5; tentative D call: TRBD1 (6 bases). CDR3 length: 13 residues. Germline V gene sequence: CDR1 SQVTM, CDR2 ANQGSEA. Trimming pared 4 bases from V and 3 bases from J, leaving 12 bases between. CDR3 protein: CSVVIGTKETQYF. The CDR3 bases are TGCAGCGTTGTGATAGGGACAAAAGAGACCCAGTACTTC.

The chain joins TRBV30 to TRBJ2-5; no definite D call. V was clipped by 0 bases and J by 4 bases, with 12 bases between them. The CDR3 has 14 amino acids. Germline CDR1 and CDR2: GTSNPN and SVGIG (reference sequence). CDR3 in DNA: TGTGCCTGGAGTGTACGATCCATTCTAGAGACCCAGTACTTC. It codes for CAWSVRSILETQYF.

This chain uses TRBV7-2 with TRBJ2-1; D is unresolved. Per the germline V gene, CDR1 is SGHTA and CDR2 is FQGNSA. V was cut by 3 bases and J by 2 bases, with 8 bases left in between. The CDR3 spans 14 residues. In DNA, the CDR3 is TGTGCCAGCAGCTTCGACATTACCTACAATGAGCAGTTCTTC. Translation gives CASSFDITYNEQFF.

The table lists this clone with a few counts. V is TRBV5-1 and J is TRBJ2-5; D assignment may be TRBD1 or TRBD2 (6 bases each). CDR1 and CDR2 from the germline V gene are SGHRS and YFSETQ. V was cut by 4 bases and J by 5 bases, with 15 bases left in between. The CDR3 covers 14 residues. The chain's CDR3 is CASSSLRGEETQYF. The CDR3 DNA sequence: TGCGCCAGCAGCAGTTTGAGGGGGGAGGAGACCCAGTACTTC.

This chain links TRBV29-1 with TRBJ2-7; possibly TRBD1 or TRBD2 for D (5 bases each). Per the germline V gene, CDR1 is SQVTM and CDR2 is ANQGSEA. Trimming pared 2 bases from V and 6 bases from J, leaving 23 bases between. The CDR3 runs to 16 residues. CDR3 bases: TGCAGCGTTGAACGTATCTCCGGGACGAGTAGGAGCGAGCAGTACTTC. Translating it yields CSVERISGTSRSEQYF.

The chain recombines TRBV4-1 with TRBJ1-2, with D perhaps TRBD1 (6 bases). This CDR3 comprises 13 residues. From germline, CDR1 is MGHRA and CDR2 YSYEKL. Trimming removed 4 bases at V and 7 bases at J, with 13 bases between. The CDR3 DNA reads TGCGCCAGCAGCCCCGACAGGACCATTGGCTACACCTTC. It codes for CASSPDRTIGYTF.

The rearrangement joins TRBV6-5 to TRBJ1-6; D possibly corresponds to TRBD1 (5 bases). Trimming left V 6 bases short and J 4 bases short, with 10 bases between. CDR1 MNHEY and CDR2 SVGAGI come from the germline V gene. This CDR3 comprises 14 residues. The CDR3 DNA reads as TGTGCCAGCAGCCTGGGGGGTTATAATTCACCCCTCCACTTT. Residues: CASSLGGYNSPLHF.

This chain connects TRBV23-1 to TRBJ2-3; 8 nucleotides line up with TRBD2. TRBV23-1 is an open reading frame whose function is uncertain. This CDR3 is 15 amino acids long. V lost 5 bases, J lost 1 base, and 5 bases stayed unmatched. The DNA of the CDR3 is TGCGCCAGCAGTTACGGACTAGCTTGCACAGATACGCAGTATTTT. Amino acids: CASSYGLACTDTQYF.